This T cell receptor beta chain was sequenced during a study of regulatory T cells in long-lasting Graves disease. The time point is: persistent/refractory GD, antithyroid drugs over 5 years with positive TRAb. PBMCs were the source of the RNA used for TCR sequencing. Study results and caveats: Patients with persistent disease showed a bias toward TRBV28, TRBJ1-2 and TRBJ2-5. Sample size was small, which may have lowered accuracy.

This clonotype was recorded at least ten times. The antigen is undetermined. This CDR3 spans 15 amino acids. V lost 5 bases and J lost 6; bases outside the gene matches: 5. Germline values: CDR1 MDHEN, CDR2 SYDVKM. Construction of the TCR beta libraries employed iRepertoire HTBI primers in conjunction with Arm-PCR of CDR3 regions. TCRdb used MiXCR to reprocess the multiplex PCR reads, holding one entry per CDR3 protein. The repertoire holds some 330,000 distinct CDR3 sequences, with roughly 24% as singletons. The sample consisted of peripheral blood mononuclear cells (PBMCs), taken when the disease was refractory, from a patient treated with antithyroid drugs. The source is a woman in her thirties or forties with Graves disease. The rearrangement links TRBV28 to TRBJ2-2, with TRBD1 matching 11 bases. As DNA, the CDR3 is TGTGCCAGCAGTCCCCCGGGACAGGGGGCCGGGGAGCTGTTTTTT. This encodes CASSPPGQGAGELFF.